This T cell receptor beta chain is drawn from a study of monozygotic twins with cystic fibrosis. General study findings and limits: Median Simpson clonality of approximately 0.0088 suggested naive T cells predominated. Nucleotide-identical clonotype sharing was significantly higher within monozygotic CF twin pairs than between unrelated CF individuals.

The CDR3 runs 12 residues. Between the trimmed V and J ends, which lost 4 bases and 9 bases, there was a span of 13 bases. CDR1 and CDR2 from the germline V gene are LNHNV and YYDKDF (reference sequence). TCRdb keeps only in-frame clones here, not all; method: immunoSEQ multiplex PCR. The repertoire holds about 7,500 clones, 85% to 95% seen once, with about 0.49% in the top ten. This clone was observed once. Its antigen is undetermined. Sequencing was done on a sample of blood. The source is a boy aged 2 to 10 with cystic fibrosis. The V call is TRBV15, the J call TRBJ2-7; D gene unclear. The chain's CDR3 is CATSIDTSGQYF. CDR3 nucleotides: TGTGCCACCAGCATCGACACGTCCGGGCAGTACTTC.